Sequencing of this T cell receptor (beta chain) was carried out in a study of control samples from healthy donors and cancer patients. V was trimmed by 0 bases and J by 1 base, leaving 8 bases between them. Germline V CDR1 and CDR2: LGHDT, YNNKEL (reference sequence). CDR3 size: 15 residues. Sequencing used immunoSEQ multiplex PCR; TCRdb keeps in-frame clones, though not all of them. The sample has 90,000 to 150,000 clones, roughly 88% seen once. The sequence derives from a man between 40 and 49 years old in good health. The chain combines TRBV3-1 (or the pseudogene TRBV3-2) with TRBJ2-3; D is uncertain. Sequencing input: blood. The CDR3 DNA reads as TGTGCCAGCAGCCAAGAGCGATTGGGCACAGATACGCAGTATTTT. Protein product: CASSQERLGTDTQYF.